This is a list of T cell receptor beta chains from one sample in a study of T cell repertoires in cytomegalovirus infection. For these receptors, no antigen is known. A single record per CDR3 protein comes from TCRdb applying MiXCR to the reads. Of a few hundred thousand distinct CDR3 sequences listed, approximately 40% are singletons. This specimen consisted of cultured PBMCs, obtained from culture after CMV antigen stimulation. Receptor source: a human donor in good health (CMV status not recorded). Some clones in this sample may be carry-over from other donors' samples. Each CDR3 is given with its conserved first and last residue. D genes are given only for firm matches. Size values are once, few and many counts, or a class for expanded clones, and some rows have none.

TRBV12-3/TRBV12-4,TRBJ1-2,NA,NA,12,CASSPYWGGYTF,TGTGCCAGCAGTCCCTACTGGGGAGGCTACACCTTC
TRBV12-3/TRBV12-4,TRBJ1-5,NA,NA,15,CASREGLGRNQPQHF,TGTGCCAGCAGGGAGGGGCTGGGGCGCAATCAGCCCCAGCATTTT
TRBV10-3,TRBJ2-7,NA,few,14,CAISKSDKTYEQYF,TGTGCCATCAGTAAGAGTGACAAAACCTACGAGCAGTACTTC
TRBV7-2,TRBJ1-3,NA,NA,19,CASSLRMVRELDSGNTIYF,TGTGCCAGCAGCTTAAGGATGGTCAGGGAATTGGACTCTGGAAACACCATATATTTT
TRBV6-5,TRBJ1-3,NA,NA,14,CASSRQLSGNTIYF,TGTGCCAGCAGTCGACAGCTCTCTGGAAACACCATATATTTT
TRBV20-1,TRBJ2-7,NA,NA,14,CSARAAGRVREQYF,TGCAGTGCTAGAGCCGCTGGTCGGGTCCGCGAGCAGTACTTC
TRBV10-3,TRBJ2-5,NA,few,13,CATGPGIRETQYF,TGTGCCACCGGGCCGGGGATTCGGGAGACCCAGTACTTC
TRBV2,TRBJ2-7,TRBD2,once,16,CASTEVASGGSYEQYF,TGTGCCAGCACCGAGGTCGCTAGCGGGGGCTCCTACGAGCAGTACTTC
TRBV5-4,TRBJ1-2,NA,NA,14,CASSLAGPGYGYTF,TGTGCCAGCAGCCTCGCGGGGCCGGGCTATGGCTACACCTTC
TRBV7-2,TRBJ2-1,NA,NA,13,CASSLVGLSKQFF,TGTGCCAGCAGCTTAGTGGGGCTATCCAAGCAGTTCTTC
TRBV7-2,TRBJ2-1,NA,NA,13,CASRQRPYNEQFF,TGTGCCAGCCGGCAGAGACCCTACAATGAGCAGTTCTTC
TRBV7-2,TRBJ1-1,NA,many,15,CASSLVGWGNTEAFF,TGTGCCAGCAGCTTAGTGGGGTGGGGTAACACTGAAGCTTTCTTT
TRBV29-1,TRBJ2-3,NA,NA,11,CSAGAGNTQYF,TGCAGCGCCGGTGCAGGGAATACGCAGTATTTT
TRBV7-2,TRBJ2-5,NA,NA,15,CASSIGTGPQETQYF,TGTGCCAGCAGCATCGGGACGGGGCCACAAGAGACCCAGTACTTC
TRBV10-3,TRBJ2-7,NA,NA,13,CAISARDGDEQYF,TGTGCCATCAGTGCGCGGGACGGGGACGAGCAGTACTTC
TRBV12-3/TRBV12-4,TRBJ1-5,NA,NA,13,CASSFVRDQPQHF,TGTGCCAGCAGTTTTGTCAGGGATCAGCCCCAGCATTTT